This T cell receptor (beta chain) is from a study of regulatory T cells in long-lasting Graves disease. The CDR3 is made up of 18 amino acids. Per the germline V gene, CDR1 is SGHNT and CDR2 is YYREEE (reference sequence). The V segment lost 4 bases and the J segment 0 bases; nucleotides outside the gene matches: 7. The time point is: newly diagnosed GD, antithyroid drugs for less than 3 months. PBMCs were the source of the RNA used for TCR sequencing. HTBI primers from iRepertoire and Arm-PCR of CDR3 regions yielded the TCR beta libraries. TCRdb independently ran MiXCR on the multiplex PCR reads; one entry per CDR3 protein. Counted here are more than 300,000 distinct CDR3 sequences, roughly 16% occurring once; the ten biggest clones make up 22%. This clonotype was counted many times.

This TCR was sampled from a female donor with Graves disease. The chain carries TRBV5-4 and TRBJ2-3, with TRBD2 identical over 14 bases. Sequences were derived from peripheral blood mononuclear cells (PBMCs), sampled at new diagnosis, from a patient treated with antithyroid drugs. This CDR3 is CASSDGLAGGKSTDTQYF. The CDR3 DNA reads TGTGCCAGCAGCGACGGACTAGCGGGGGGAAAAAGCACAGATACGCAGTATTTT. Full variable domain (remainder filled in from reference TRBV5-4 and TRBJ2-3): ETGVTQSPTHLIKTRGQQVTLRCSSQSGHNTVSWYQQALGQGPQFIFQYYREEENGRGNFPPRFSGLQFPNYSSELNVNALELDDSALYLCASSDGLAGGKSTDTQYFGPGTRLTVL.